The clone carrying this T cell receptor beta chain has only a few counts. Its antigen is still unknown. The same CDR3 arises from other DNA sequences in this sample as well. This entry comes from a study of CD8+ T cells in alopecia areata. In the study overall: Oral tofacitinib (5 to 10 mg twice daily) was administered to treated patients.

RNA was extracted and reverse transcribed into cDNA as the sequencing template. Some clones are missing from TCRdb's copy, which holds only in-frame ones; the method was immunoSEQ multiplex PCR. The sample comprises about 160,000 clones, around 86% of which are singletons, and about 15% rests with the top ten. Germline V gives CDR1 MGHRA, CDR2 YSYEKL. Trimming took 4 bases from V and 5 from J, leaving 6 bases between them. This CDR3 region has 11 residues. Regarding the study as a whole: Sequenced scalp T cells also include alphabeta T cells resident in normal skin.

Researchers took lesional scalp punch biopsies and peripheral blood from people who were alopecia areata patients. This chain joins TRBV4-1 and TRBJ2-7; D may be TRBD1 or TRBD2 (5 bases each). This sequence was found in a human donor with alopecia areata. Sequencing was performed on CD8+ T cells sorted from blood, taken at week 0. Here the CDR3 DNA reads TGCGCCAGCAGCCTGGGGGACGAGCAGTACTTC. The encoded protein is CASSLGDEQYF.